A selection of T cell receptor beta chains follows, all from one sample in a study of T cells in localized non-small cell lung cancer. Libraries were prepared by immunoSEQ multiplex PCR; TCRdb keeps only in-frame clonotypes and omits some of them. The table has 15,000 or so clones, 80% to 90% seen once. This specimen consisted of peripheral blood, obtained before any cancer treatment. These TCRs come from a male donor older than 55 with stage I lung adenocarcinoma. The CDR3 runs from the conserved cysteine through the conserved F or W. Fields, in order: clone size, D gene, J gene, V gene, CDR3 protein, CDR3 DNA. D genes are given only for firm matches. Not every row has a clone size; where given, it reads once, few, many or a size class.

clone size: -; D gene: TRBD1; J gene: TRBJ1-1; V gene: TRBV19; CDR3 protein: CASSRTGATEAFF; CDR3 DNA: TGTGCCAGTAGTAGGACAGGGGCCACTGAAGCTTTCTTT
clone size: -; D gene: TRBD2; J gene: TRBJ2-3; V gene: TRBV11-3; CDR3 protein: CASSLGISGGQYF; CDR3 DNA: TGTGCCAGCAGCTTAGGGATAAGCGGGGGGCAGTATTTT
clone size: -; D gene: -; J gene: TRBJ1-1; V gene: TRBV7-9; CDR3 protein: CASSLRAEAFF; CDR3 DNA: TGTGCCAGCAGCTTGAGAGCTGAAGCTTTCTTT
clone size: -; D gene: -; J gene: TRBJ1-2; V gene: TRBV4-1; CDR3 protein: CASSHSNRDGYTF; CDR3 DNA: TGCGCCAGCAGCCATTCCAACAGGGATGGCTACACCTTC
clone size: -; D gene: -; J gene: TRBJ2-7; V gene: TRBV5-4; CDR3 protein: CASSLKSGEQYF; CDR3 DNA: TGTGCCAGCAGCTTGAAGTCGGGCGAGCAGTACTTC
clone size: -; D gene: TRBD2; J gene: TRBJ2-5; V gene: TRBV2; CDR3 protein: CASSEAPSGGARETQYF; CDR3 DNA: TGTGCCAGCAGTGAAGCACCTAGCGGGGGGGCCCGGGAGACCCAGTACTTC
clone size: -; D gene: TRBD1; J gene: TRBJ1-2; V gene: TRBV14; CDR3 protein: CASSQDPLTGYGYTF; CDR3 DNA: TGTGCCAGCAGCCAAGATCCGTTGACAGGGTATGGCTACACCTTC
clone size: -; D gene: -; J gene: TRBJ2-7; V gene: TRBV2; CDR3 protein: CASRGTLGTEQYF; CDR3 DNA: TGTGCCAGCAGGGGCACCCTAGGCACCGAGCAGTACTTC
clone size: -; D gene: -; J gene: TRBJ1-2; V gene: TRBV28; CDR3 protein: CASSLRGNYGYTF; CDR3 DNA: TGTGCCAGCAGTTTAAGGGGAAACTATGGCTACACCTTC
clone size: -; D gene: -; J gene: TRBJ1-2; V gene: TRBV5-6; CDR3 protein: CASSRGGAYGYTF; CDR3 DNA: TGTGCCAGCAGCCGAGGGGGAGCCTATGGCTACACCTTC
clone size: -; D gene: -; J gene: TRBJ2-2; V gene: TRBV7-3; CDR3 protein: CASSWIQQGELFF; CDR3 DNA: TGTGCCAGCAGCTGGATCCAACAGGGGGAGCTGTTTTTT
clone size: -; D gene: TRBD1; J gene: TRBJ1-5; V gene: TRBV7-9; CDR3 protein: CASSLGQGGTGGLNQPQHF; CDR3 DNA: TGTGCCAGCAGCTTAGGACAAGGTGGGACAGGGGGACTTAATCAGCCCCAGCATTTT
clone size: -; D gene: -; J gene: TRBJ2-1; V gene: TRBV13; CDR3 protein: CASSFGTYNEQFF; CDR3 DNA: TGTGCCAGCAGCTTCGGGACTTACAATGAGCAGTTCTTC
clone size: -; D gene: -; J gene: TRBJ2-1; V gene: TRBV2; CDR3 protein: CASSRGSGSYNEQFF; CDR3 DNA: TGTGCCAGCAGTAGGGGGAGTGGCTCCTACAATGAGCAGTTCTTC
clone size: few; D gene: -; J gene: TRBJ1-2; V gene: TRBV6-5; CDR3 protein: CASSRRTSYGYTF; CDR3 DNA: TGTGCCAGCAGCCGCCGGACCTCCTATGGCTACACCTTC
clone size: once; D gene: -; J gene: TRBJ2-5; V gene: TRBV7-9; CDR3 protein: CASSFQETQYF; CDR3 DNA: TGTGCCAGCAGCTTCCAAGAGACCCAGTACTTC
clone size: -; D gene: -; J gene: TRBJ2-6; V gene: TRBV7-2; CDR3 protein: CASSPPPGTGANVLTF; CDR3 DNA: TGTGCCAGCAGCCCCCCGCCAGGGACTGGGGCCAACGTCCTGACTTTC
clone size: -; D gene: TRBD1; J gene: TRBJ2-2; V gene: TRBV4-3; CDR3 protein: CASSQDLYFGTVNTGELFF; CDR3 DNA: TGCGCCAGCAGCCAAGATCTTTACTTTGGGACAGTTAACACCGGGGAGCTGTTTTTT
clone size: once; D gene: TRBD1; J gene: TRBJ2-5; V gene: TRBV28; CDR3 protein: CASRGGQGETQYF; CDR3 DNA: TGTGCCAGCAGGGGGGGACAGGGAGAGACCCAGTACTTC
clone size: once; D gene: -; J gene: TRBJ2-3; V gene: TRBV6-5; CDR3 protein: CASSPGTDTQYF; CDR3 DNA: TGTGCCAGCAGCCCGGGAACAGATACGCAGTATTTT
clone size: -; D gene: -; J gene: TRBJ1-1; V gene: TRBV2; CDR3 protein: CASNQGRDEAFF; CDR3 DNA: TGTGCCAGCAACCAGGGGAGGGATGAAGCTTTCTTT
clone size: -; D gene: -; J gene: TRBJ2-3; V gene: TRBV11-1; CDR3 protein: CASSETSSTDTQYF; CDR3 DNA: TGTGCCAGCAGTGAGACTAGTAGCACAGATACGCAGTATTTT
clone size: -; D gene: -; J gene: TRBJ1-2; V gene: TRBV7-9; CDR3 protein: CASSLGVGSVGYTF; CDR3 DNA: TGTGCCAGCAGCTTAGGAGTGGGGTCCGTTGGCTACACCTTC
clone size: once; D gene: TRBD1; J gene: TRBJ1-5; V gene: TRBV28; CDR3 protein: CASSHDRDEDQPQHF; CDR3 DNA: TGTGCCAGCAGTCACGACAGGGATGAAGATCAGCCCCAGCATTTT
clone size: -; D gene: -; J gene: TRBJ1-6; V gene: TRBV28; CDR3 protein: CASSLGRTDSPLHF; CDR3 DNA: TGTGCCAGCAGTTTAGGCAGGACGGATTCACCCCTCCACTTT
clone size: -; D gene: TRBD1; J gene: TRBJ2-7; V gene: TRBV9; CDR3 protein: CASSVRPGTETYEQYF; CDR3 DNA: TGTGCCAGCAGCGTCCGCCCCGGGACAGAAACCTACGAGCAGTACTTC
clone size: -; D gene: -; J gene: TRBJ2-6; V gene: TRBV27; CDR3 protein: CASSLSAGANVLTF; CDR3 DNA: TGTGCCAGCAGTTTATCGGCTGGGGCCAACGTCCTGACTTTC
clone size: -; D gene: -; J gene: TRBJ1-1; V gene: TRBV28; CDR3 protein: CASSLFPNTEAFF; CDR3 DNA: TGTGCCAGCAGTTTATTTCCGAACACTGAAGCTTTCTTT
clone size: -; D gene: -; J gene: TRBJ1-2; V gene: TRBV7-2; CDR3 protein: CASSPRDLSRYGYTF; CDR3 DNA: TGTGCCAGCAGCCCTCGGGATCTAAGCCGCTATGGCTACACCTTC
clone size: -; D gene: -; J gene: TRBJ1-3; V gene: TRBV18; CDR3 protein: CASSKGGDSRISSGNTIYF; CDR3 DNA: TGTGCCAGCTCAAAAGGCGGCGACAGTAGAATCAGCTCTGGAAACACCATATATTTT
clone size: once; D gene: TRBD2; J gene: TRBJ2-5; V gene: TRBV30; CDR3 protein: CACREGRETQYF; CDR3 DNA: TGTGCCTGTCGGGAGGGCCGGGAGACCCAGTACTTC
clone size: -; D gene: -; J gene: TRBJ1-5; V gene: TRBV2; CDR3 protein: CASSVLGADPGSNQPQHF; CDR3 DNA: TGTGCCAGCAGTGTGTTGGGGGCTGACCCAGGGTCCAATCAGCCCCAGCATTTT
clone size: -; D gene: TRBD1; J gene: TRBJ1-5; V gene: TRBV29-1; CDR3 protein: CSVAFGTGSNQPQHF; CDR3 DNA: TGCAGCGTTGCGTTCGGGACAGGGTCGAATCAGCCCCAGCATTTT
clone size: -; D gene: -; J gene: TRBJ2-7; V gene: TRBV20-1; CDR3 protein: CSASPGYEQYF; CDR3 DNA: TGCAGTGCTAGTCCGGGCTACGAGCAGTACTTC
clone size: -; D gene: TRBD2; J gene: TRBJ2-7; V gene: TRBV27; CDR3 protein: CASRPGLAGLSSYEQYF; CDR3 DNA: TGTGCCAGCCGACCCGGACTAGCGGGACTAAGCTCCTACGAGCAGTACTTC
clone size: -; D gene: -; J gene: TRBJ1-1; V gene: TRBV7-3; CDR3 protein: CASSGGALNTEAFF; CDR3 DNA: TGTGCCAGCAGCGGGGGGGCGCTGAACACTGAAGCTTTCTTT
clone size: -; D gene: -; J gene: TRBJ1-1; V gene: TRBV7-9; CDR3 protein: CASSLEGRNTEAFF; CDR3 DNA: TGTGCCAGCAGCTTAGAGGGCAGGAACACTGAAGCTTTCTTT
clone size: -; D gene: -; J gene: TRBJ1-4; V gene: TRBV28; CDR3 protein: CASSSGIGPTGTNEKLFF; CDR3 DNA: TGTGCCAGCAGTTCCGGAATCGGTCCGACCGGCACTAATGAAAAACTGTTTTTT
clone size: -; D gene: TRBD1; J gene: TRBJ2-2; V gene: TRBV7-3; CDR3 protein: CASSLRTGGANTGELFF; CDR3 DNA: TGTGCCAGCAGCCTCAGAACAGGGGGCGCGAACACCGGGGAGCTGTTTTTT
clone size: -; D gene: -; J gene: TRBJ2-7; V gene: TRBV6-5; CDR3 protein: CASSYSVLGSYEQYF; CDR3 DNA: TGTGCCAGCAGTTACTCGGTGTTGGGCTCCTACGAGCAGTACTTC
clone size: -; D gene: -; J gene: TRBJ1-1; V gene: TRBV6-6; CDR3 protein: CASSWGEDTEAFF; CDR3 DNA: TGTGCCAGCAGTTGGGGCGAAGACACTGAAGCTTTCTTT
clone size: -; D gene: -; J gene: TRBJ1-2; V gene: TRBV5-1; CDR3 protein: CASSFPEANYGYTF; CDR3 DNA: TGCGCCAGCAGCTTTCCCGAAGCTAACTATGGCTACACCTTC
clone size: few; D gene: -; J gene: TRBJ2-7; V gene: TRBV5-1; CDR3 protein: CASSLGPPSYEQYF; CDR3 DNA: TGCGCCAGCAGCTTGGGACCGCCTTCCTACGAGCAGTACTTC
clone size: -; D gene: TRBD2; J gene: TRBJ2-3; V gene: TRBV5-6; CDR3 protein: CASSLAAGAPTDTQYF; CDR3 DNA: TGTGCCAGCAGCTTGGCAGCGGGGGCGCCCACAGATACGCAGTATTTT
clone size: -; D gene: -; J gene: TRBJ2-1; V gene: TRBV11-3; CDR3 protein: CASSLDLGGANEQFF; CDR3 DNA: TGTGCCAGCAGCTTAGATCTCGGCGGGGCCAATGAGCAGTTCTTC
clone size: once; D gene: TRBD1; J gene: TRBJ1-1; V gene: TRBV5-1; CDR3 protein: CASSWKQGALKAFF; CDR3 DNA: TGCGCCAGCAGCTGGAAACAGGGGGCACTGAAAGCTTTCTTT
clone size: once; D gene: TRBD1; J gene: TRBJ2-7; V gene: TRBV7-2; CDR3 protein: CASSFTSGQGNEQYF; CDR3 DNA: TGTGCCAGCAGCTTTACGTCCGGACAGGGGAACGAGCAGTACTTC
clone size: once; D gene: -; J gene: TRBJ2-7; V gene: TRBV10-1; CDR3 protein: CASSEAQESSYEQYF; CDR3 DNA: TGCGCCAGCAGTGAAGCCCAGGAAAGCTCCTACGAGCAGTACTTC
clone size: -; D gene: -; J gene: TRBJ1-1; V gene: TRBV27; CDR3 protein: CASSQTLLVGVDTEAFF; CDR3 DNA: TGTGCCAGCAGTCAAACCTTGCTGGTAGGGGTTGACACTGAAGCTTTCTTT
clone size: -; D gene: -; J gene: TRBJ1-1; V gene: TRBV7-3; CDR3 protein: CASSSQDSGAEAFF; CDR3 DNA: TGTGCCAGCAGCTCACAGGATTCCGGGGCTGAAGCTTTCTTT
clone size: -; D gene: -; J gene: TRBJ1-5; V gene: TRBV28; CDR3 protein: CASSLVHLEAQHF; CDR3 DNA: TGTGCCAGCAGTTTAGTCCACCTTGAGGCCCAGCATTTT
clone size: -; D gene: -; J gene: TRBJ1-1; V gene: TRBV28; CDR3 protein: CASSLLRRGTEAFF; CDR3 DNA: TGTGCCAGCAGTTTACTCAGGCGGGGCACTGAAGCTTTCTTT
clone size: few; D gene: TRBD1; J gene: TRBJ1-4; V gene: TRBV27; CDR3 protein: CASSLTGTGSMTNEKLFF; CDR3 DNA: TGTGCCAGCAGTTTAACCGGGACAGGGAGTATGACTAATGAAAAACTGTTTTTT
clone size: -; D gene: -; J gene: TRBJ1-2; V gene: TRBV28; CDR3 protein: CASSSTGATFLGYTF; CDR3 DNA: TGTGCCAGCAGTTCAACCGGGGCTACATTCCTTGGCTACACCTTC
clone size: -; D gene: -; J gene: TRBJ1-2; V gene: TRBV6-5; CDR3 protein: CASSYSRHYGYTF; CDR3 DNA: TGTGCCAGCAGTTACTCGAGACACTATGGCTACACCTTC
clone size: -; D gene: TRBD1; J gene: TRBJ1-6; V gene: TRBV10-2; CDR3 protein: CASSRGQGNNSPLHF; CDR3 DNA: TGCGCCAGCAGTAGAGGACAGGGAAATAATTCACCCCTCCACTTT